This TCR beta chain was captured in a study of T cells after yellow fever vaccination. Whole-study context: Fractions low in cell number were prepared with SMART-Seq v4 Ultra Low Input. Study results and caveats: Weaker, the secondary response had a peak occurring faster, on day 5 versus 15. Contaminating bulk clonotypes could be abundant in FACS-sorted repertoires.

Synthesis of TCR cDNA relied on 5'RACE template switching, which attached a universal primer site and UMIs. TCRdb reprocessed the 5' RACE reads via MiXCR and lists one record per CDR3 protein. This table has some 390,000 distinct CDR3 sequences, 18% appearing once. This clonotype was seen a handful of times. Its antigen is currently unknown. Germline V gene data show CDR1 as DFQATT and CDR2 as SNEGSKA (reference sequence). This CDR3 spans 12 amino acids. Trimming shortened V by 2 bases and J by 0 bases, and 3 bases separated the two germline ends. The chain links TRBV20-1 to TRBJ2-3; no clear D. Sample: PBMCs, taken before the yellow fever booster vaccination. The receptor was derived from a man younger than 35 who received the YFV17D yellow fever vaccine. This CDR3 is CSARRSTDTQYF. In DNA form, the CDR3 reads TGCAGTGCTAGACGTAGCACAGATACGCAGTATTTT.